The T cell receptor (beta chain) under discussion was sequenced for a study of tumor-infiltrating lymphocytes in primary liver carcinoma. Trimming stripped 4 bases from V and 3 bases from J, with 29 bases between. This CDR3 region has 19 residues. Germline CDR1 and CDR2: SGHRS and YFSETQ. Synthesis of TCR beta cDNA was carried out from 500 ng total RNA with a constant-region primer. Each TCR beta library was derived from three nested multiplex PCR rounds that employed slightly modified ARM-PCR. TRBV1-TRBV30 forward and Cbeta reverse primers drove the first two roughly 11-cycle rounds. TCRdb re-derived calls from the multiplex PCR reads in MiXCR, one entry per CDR3 protein. This table holds approximately 320,000 distinct CDR3 sequences, about three fifths found once. The study extracted blood RNA from unsorted whole blood and also extracted germline DNA. Patients had chronic HBV infection and were treatment-naive.

This clonotype originated in a woman between 25 and 40 years old with primary liver carcinoma and hepatitis B virus infection. The source material was peripheral blood. This sequence joins TRBV5-1 and TRBJ2-7, with no clear D. The CDR3 region is CASSGSRVDGRIGGYEQYF. In DNA, the CDR3 is TGCGCCAGCAGCGGAAGTAGGGTGGACGGTAGGATTGGCGGCTACGAGCAGTACTTC.